This T cell receptor beta chain emerged from a study of T cells after posttransplantation cyclophosphamide. General study points: Blood and skin or GI T cell repertoires showed limited TRB overlap. Donor-recipient repertoire similarity was low at 1-2 months, rising over year one. Recipient CMV seropositivity and CMV reactivation strongly tracked TRB clonality.

V was cut by 6 bases and J by 2 bases, with 14 bases left in between. From germline, CDR1 is MNHEY and CDR2 SVGAGI. The CDR3 extends over 15 amino acids. TCRdb keeps only in-frame clones here, not all; method: immunoSEQ multiplex PCR. This repertoire shows tens of thousands of clones, about 92% found once; its top ten account for roughly 2.5%. Remarks on this clone: Its antigen is as yet unknown.

Busulfan-fludarabine conditioning, marrow transplant, and cyclophosphamide on days +3 and +4 were administered. This sequence was found in a male patient in his sixties or seventies who received an allogeneic stem cell transplant from a related donor and was CMV-positive. Some T cells may be transferred from the graft donor. Source: PBMCs, taken roughly 59 days after allogeneic stem cell transplant with posttransplant cyclophosphamide. The chain is built from TRBV6-5 and TRBJ1-3, with D perhaps TRBD1 (5 bases). The CDR3 protein is CASSQNGGAGNTIYF. In DNA form, the CDR3 reads TGTGCCAGCAGCCAGAATGGGGGGGCTGGAAACACCATATATTTT.